This section outlines one TCR beta chain sequence together with its context. Its antigen target is currently unknown. Base qualities are missing; no much larger clone stands one base away. CDR1 and CDR2, looked up from the germline V gene, are LGHNA and YNFKEQ. From the cysteine up to the phenylalanine, the CDR3 has a length of 15 residues. The DNA shown is the 45-base CDR3, in frame from base 1. The trim is 4 bases for V and 1 base for J, with a gap of 14 bases between the germline ends. Single viable CD3+CD4+CD8-CD45RO+ cells were sorted as memory CD4+ T cells on a FACSAria II. To determine CMV serostatus, a Roche Elecsys assay was used that detects serum IgG against CMV pp150, pp28, p38 and p52. After the samples were thawed, total CD4+ T cells were enriched through positive selection using CD4 magnetic microbeads. The samples came from a different study that was designed specifically to examine the CD4+ T cell memory repertoire. Following standard operating procedures, peripheral blood mononuclear cells were isolated and cryopreserved, while serum was kept at -80 degrees C. The staining relied on CD3-PerCP (BW264/56), CD4-APC (RPA-T4), CD45RO-PE (UCHT1) and CD8-Pacific Orange (3B5) antibodies, and Sytox blue was used to exclude non-viable cells.

This record belongs to a study of memory CD4+ T cells and cytomegalovirus serostatus (dated by TCRdb to the late 2010s). Broadly, across the study: The cohort comprised 33 healthy Belgian adults, 9 CMV seropositive and about 25 CMV seronegative. To replicate a published TCR-based CMV serostatus classifier, the study sequenced CD4+ memory TCRbeta repertoires from a Belgian cohort whose cytomegalovirus serostatus was known. Here is what the overall study found, with its caveats: Unlike the original study, which covered naive and memory CD4+ and CD8+ populations, the Belgian study sequenced only CD4+CD45RO+ memory cells. Of under 200 previously reported CMV-associated TCRbeta sequences, around 67 appeared in the CD4+ memory repertoires, each in one to five individuals. The results were read as suggesting that the CMV-associated TCR signature is, for the most part, present in the CD4+ memory repertoire. A median bootstrapped AUC of almost 0.96 with a 95% CI of 0.76-1.00 was achieved on the Belgian cohort by the original-framework classifier. For CMV serostatus prediction, a median bootstrapped AUC of 0.95 was reached with the original framework, and a median bootstrapped AUC of around 0.89 was reached with a US-trained random forest.

The Quick-DNA Microprep Kit was used to extract genomic DNA from the sorted cells. TCRbeta DNA was amplified with the immunoSEQ hsTCRbeta kit following the manufacturer's protocol. An Illumina MiSeq instrument was used to sequence the TCRbeta libraries. Processing in the source paper ran as follows. Following removal of out-of-frame sequences, 2.2 million or so distinct TCRbeta sequences were retained, with an average of approximately 69,000 per individual. Each individual was scored using the number of about 180 previously reported CMV-associated TCRbeta sequences that the individual carried and the total number of productive distinct TCRbeta sequences. A beta-binomial model was reimplemented in Python, and random forests from scikit-learn, run with default parameters, were trained on data from the US cohort. Classifier performance on the Belgian cohort was summarized as median AUC with percentile confidence intervals over 10,000 bootstrap iterations. This is the immuneACCESS table as TCRdb keeps it, with only in-frame sequences that have V and J called. A part of the clones is gone; compared with another copy, unresolved V genes explain less than half, and the rest is unexplained. V and J calls and clone size are those listed in that table; D and trimming were worked out from the DNA. This sample is represented by approximately 45,000 clones; over 60% of them were singletons. Roughly 1.1% of the sample comes from the top ten.

Here the chain combines TRBV4-2 and TRBJ2-7; 6 matching bases give a weak D call of TRBD1. Sequenced input: memory CD4+ T cells from blood. The receptor comes from an adult in good health and CMV-seronegative. The bases read TGTGCCAGCAGCCCGGGACACCTTGAATCCTACGAGCAGTACTTC. It translates to CASSPGHLESYEQYF.